This T cell receptor beta chain originates from a study of cytomegalovirus exposure and HLA in healthy donors. PCR employed 60 Vbeta and 13 Jbeta primers. The protocol was immunoSEQ multiplex PCR, while the TCRdb copy is restricted to in-frame clones and leaves out a portion. The table records around 96,000 clones, 60% to 75% of them present only once. A few counts support this clone. CDR1 and CDR2 from the germline V gene are MNHNY and SVGAGI (reference sequence). This CDR3 is built from 15 residues. V was cut by 0 bases and J by 6 bases, with 15 bases left in between. The receptor was derived from a man between 60 and 75 years old in good health and CMV-seronegative. Input material: PBMCs. V and J are TRBV6-6 and TRBJ2-7, with D maybe TRBD2 (6 bases). The DNA of the CDR3 is TGTGCCAGCAGTTACTCGGAGGGTAGCTCGAGCGAGCAGTACTTC. As protein: CASSYSEGSSSEQYF.